The clone carrying this TCR beta chain was seen a few times. Its antigen remains unknown. The entry originates in a study of a mutant IDH1 vaccine in newly diagnosed glioma. Data came from immunoSEQ multiplex PCR; TCRdb stores just in-frame clones and leaves some out. The profile shows about 82,000 clones, 65% to 90% of them singletons. The germline V gene has CDR1 LNHDA and CDR2 SQIVND (reference sequence). There are 15 residues in the CDR3. Trimming removed 2 bases at V and 5 bases at J, with 13 bases between. As to time point: week 23, last vaccination. Topical imiquimod accompanied each vaccine dose, which consisted of 300 ug of mutant IDH1 20-mer peptide.

The receptor's source is a man between 25 and 39 years old with glioma. Some clones in this sample may be carry-over from other donors' samples. Sequenced here: PBMCs, sampled from a glioma patient whose treatment included an IDH1 peptide vaccine. The chain carries TRBV19 and TRBJ1-5, with D possibly TRBD1 on 5 matching bases. Here the CDR3 reads CASSIWGRGDQPQHF. DNA of the CDR3: TGTGCCAGTAGTATATGGGGCCGAGGAGATCAGCCCCAGCATTTT.